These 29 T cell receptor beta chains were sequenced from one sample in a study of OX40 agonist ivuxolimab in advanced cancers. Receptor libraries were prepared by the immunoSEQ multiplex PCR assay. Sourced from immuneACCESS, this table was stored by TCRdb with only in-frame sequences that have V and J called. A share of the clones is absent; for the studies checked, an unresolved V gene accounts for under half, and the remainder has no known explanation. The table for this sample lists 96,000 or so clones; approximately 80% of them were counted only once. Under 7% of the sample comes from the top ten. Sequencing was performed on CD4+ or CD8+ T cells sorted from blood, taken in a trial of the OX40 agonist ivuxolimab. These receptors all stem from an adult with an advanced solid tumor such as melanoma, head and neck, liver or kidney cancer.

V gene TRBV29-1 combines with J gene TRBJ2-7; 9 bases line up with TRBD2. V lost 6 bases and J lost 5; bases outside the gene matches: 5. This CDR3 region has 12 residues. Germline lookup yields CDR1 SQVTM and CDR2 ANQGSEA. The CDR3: CSVKAGGDEQYF. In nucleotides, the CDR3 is TGCAGCGTCAAAGCGGGAGGCGACGAGCAGTACTTC.

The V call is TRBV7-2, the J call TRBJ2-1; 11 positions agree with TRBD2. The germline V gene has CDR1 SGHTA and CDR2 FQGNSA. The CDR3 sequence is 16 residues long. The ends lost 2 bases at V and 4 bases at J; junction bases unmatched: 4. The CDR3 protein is CASSLTGTSGYNEQFF. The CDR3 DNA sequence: TGTGCCAGCAGCTTAACCGGGACTAGCGGATACAATGAGCAGTTCTTC.

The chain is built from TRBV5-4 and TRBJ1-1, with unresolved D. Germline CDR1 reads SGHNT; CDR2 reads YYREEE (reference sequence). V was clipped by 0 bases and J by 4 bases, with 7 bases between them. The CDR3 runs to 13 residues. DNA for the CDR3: TGTGCCAGCAGCTTGGGCTCGGGCACTGAAGCTTTCTTT. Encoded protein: CASSLGSGTEAFF.

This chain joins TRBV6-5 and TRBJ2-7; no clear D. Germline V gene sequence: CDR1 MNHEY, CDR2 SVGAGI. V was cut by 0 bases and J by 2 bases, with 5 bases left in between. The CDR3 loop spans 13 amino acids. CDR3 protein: CASSYSRTYEQYF. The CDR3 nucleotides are TGTGCCAGCAGTTACTCGAGAACCTACGAGCAGTACTTC.

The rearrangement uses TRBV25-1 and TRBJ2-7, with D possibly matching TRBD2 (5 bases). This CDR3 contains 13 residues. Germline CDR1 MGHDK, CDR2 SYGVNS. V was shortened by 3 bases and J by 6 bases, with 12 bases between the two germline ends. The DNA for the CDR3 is TGTGCCAGCAGTGATGGAGGTCGGGTCGAGCAGTACTTC. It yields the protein CASSDGGRVEQYF.

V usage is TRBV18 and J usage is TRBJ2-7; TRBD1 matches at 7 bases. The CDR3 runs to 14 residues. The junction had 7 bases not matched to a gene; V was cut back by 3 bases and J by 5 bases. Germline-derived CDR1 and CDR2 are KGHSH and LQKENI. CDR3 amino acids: CASSPTGTINEQYF. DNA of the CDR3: TGTGCCAGCTCACCGACAGGGACGATCAACGAGCAGTACTTC.

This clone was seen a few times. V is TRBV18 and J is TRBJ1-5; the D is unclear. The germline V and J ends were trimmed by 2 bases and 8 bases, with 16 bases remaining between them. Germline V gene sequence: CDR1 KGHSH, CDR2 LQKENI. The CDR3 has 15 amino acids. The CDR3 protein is CASSPEHSGVEPQHF. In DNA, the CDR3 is TGTGCCAGCTCACCAGAGCACTCGGGAGTTGAGCCCCAGCATTTT. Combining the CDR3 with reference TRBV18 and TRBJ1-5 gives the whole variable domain NAGVMQNPRHLVRRRGQEARLRCSPMKGHSHVYWYRQLPEEGLKFMVYLQKENIIDESGMPKERFSAEFPKEGPSILRIQQVVRGDSAAYFCASSPEHSGVEPQHFGDGTRLSIL.

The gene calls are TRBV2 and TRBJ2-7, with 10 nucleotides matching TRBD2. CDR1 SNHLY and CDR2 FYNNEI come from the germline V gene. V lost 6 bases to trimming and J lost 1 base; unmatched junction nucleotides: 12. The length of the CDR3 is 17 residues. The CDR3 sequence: CASRNEVWTSGSYEQYF. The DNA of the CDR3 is TGTGCCAGCAGGAACGAGGTTTGGACTAGCGGTTCCTACGAGCAGTACTTC.

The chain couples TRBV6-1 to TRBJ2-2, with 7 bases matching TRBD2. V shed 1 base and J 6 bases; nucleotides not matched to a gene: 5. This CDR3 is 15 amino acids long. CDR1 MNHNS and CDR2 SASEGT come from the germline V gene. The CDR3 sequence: CASSEEGGRPGELFF. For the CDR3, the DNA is TGTGCCAGCAGTGAAGAGGGAGGGAGGCCCGGGGAGCTGTTTTTT.

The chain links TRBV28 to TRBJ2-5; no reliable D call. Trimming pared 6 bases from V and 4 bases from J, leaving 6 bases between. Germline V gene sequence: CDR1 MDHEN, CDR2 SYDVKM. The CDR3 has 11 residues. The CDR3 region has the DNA TGTGCCAGCAGGGAACTAGAGACCCAGTACTTC. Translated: CASRELETQYF. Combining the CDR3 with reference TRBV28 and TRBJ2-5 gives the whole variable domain DVKVTQSSRYLVKRTGEKVFLECVQDMDHENMFWYRQDPGLGLRLIYFSYDVKMKEKGDIPEGYSVSREKKERFSLILESASTNQTSMYLCASRELETQYFGPGTRLLVL.

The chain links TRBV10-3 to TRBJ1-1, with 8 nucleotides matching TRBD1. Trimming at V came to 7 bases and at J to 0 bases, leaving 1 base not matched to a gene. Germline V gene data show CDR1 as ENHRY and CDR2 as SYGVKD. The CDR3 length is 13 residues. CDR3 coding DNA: TGTGCCATCACGGACAGGGTGAACACTGAAGCTTTCTTT. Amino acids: CAITDRVNTEAFF.

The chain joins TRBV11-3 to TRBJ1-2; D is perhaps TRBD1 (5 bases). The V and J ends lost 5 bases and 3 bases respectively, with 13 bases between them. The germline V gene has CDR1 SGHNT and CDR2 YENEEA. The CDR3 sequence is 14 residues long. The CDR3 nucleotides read TGTGCCAGCAGCCAGTATCTCAGGGACTATGGCTACACCTTC. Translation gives CASSQYLRDYGYTF.

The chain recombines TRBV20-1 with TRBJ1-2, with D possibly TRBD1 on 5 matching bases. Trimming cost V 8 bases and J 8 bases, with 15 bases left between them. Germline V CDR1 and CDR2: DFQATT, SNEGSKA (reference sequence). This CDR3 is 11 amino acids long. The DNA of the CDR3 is TGCAGTTTCCGGGGGACGGCGGGCTACACCTTC. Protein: CSFRGTAGYTF.

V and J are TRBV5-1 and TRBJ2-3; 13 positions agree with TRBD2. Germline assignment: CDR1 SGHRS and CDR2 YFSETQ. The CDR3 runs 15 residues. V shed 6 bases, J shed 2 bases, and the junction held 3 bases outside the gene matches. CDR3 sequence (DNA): TGCGCCAGCAAGGGACTAGCGGGAAACACAGATACGCAGTATTTT. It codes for CASKGLAGNTDTQYF.

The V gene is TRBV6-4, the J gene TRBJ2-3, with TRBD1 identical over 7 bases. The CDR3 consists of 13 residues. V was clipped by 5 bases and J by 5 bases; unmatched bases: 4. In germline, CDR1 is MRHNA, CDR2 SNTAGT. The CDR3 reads CASSTGDEDTQYF. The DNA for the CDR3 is TGTGCCAGCAGTACAGGGGATGAAGATACGCAGTATTTT.

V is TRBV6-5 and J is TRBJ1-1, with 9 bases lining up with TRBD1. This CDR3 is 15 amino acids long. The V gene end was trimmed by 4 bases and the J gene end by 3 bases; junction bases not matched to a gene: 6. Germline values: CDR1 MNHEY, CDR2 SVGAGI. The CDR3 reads CASSLAGTGHTEAFF. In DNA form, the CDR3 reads TGTGCCAGCAGTTTGGCCGGGACAGGGCACACTGAAGCTTTCTTT.

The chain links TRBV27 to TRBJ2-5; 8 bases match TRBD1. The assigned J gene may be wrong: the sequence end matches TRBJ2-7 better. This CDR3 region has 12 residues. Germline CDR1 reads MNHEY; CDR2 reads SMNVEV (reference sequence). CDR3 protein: CASGTGGSEQYF. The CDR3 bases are TGTGCCAGCGGTACAGGGGGAAGCGAGCAGTACTTC.

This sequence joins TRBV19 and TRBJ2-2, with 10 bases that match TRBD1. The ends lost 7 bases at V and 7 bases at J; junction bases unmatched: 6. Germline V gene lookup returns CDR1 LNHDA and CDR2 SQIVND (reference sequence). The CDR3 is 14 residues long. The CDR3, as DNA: TGTGCCAGTAAGGGACAGGGGAAGATCGGGGAGCTGTTTTTT. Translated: CASKGQGKIGELFF.

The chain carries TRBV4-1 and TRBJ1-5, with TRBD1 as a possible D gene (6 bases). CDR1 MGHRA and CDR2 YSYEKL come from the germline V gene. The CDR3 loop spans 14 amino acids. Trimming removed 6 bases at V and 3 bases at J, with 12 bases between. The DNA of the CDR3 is TGCGCCAGCAGTCCCGGACAGCCCAATCAGCCCCAGCATTTT. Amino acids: CASSPGQPNQPQHF.

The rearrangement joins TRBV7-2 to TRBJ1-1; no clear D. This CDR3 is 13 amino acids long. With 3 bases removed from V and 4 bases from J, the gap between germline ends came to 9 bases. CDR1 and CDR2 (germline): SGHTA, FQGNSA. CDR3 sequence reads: CASSLTFVTEAFF. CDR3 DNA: TGTGCCAGCAGCTTGACGTTTGTCACTGAAGCTTTCTTT.

The CDR3 reads CASSPRGALIYGYTF. The CDR3 nucleotides read TGTGCCAGCAGCCCTCGGGGGGCGCTCATCTATGGCTACACCTTC. V and J are TRBV7-2 and TRBJ1-2, with a tentative D call TRBD1 (6 bases). Germline V gives CDR1 SGHTA, CDR2 FQGNSA. This CDR3 region has 15 residues. Between the trimmed V and J ends, which lost 5 bases and 4 bases, there was a span of 17 bases. The variable domain in full, with the rest retrieved from reference TRBV7-2 and TRBJ1-2, is GAGVSQSPSNKVTEKGKDVELRCDPISGHTALYWYRQSLGQGLEFLIYFQGNSAPDKSGLPSDRFSAERTGGSVSTLTIQRTQQEDSAVYLCASSPRGALIYGYTFGSGTRLTVV.

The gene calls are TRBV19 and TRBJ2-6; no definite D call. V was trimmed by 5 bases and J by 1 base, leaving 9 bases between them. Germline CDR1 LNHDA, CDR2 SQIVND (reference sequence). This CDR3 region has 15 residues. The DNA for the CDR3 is TGTGCCAGTAGTCTCGGGCCTTCTGGGGCCAACGTCCTGACTTTC. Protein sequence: CASSLGPSGANVLTF.

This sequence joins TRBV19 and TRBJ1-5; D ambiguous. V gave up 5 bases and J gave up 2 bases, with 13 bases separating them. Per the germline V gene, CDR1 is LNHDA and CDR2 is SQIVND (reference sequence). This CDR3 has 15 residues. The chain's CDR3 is CASSRFGAGNQPQHF. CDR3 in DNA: TGTGCCAGTAGTCGGTTCGGCGCGGGCAATCAGCCCCAGCATTTT.

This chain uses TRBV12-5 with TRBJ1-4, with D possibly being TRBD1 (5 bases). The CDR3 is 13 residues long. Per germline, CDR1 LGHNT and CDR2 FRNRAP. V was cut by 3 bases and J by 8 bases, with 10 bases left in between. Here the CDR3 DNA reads TGTGCTAGTGGTTTCTCAGGGAGCGAAAAACTGTTTTTT. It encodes CASGFSGSEKLFF.

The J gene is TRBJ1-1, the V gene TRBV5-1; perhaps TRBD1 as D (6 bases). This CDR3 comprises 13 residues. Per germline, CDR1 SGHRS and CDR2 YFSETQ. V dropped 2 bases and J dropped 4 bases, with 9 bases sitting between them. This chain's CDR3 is CASSLQGVTEAFF. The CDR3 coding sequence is TGCGCCAGCAGCTTACAGGGAGTCACTGAAGCTTTCTTT. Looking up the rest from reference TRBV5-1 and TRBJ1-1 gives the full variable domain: KAGVTQTPRYLIKTRGQQVTLSCSPISGHRSVSWYQQTPGQGLQFLFEYFSETQRNKGNFPGRFSGRQFSNSRSEMNVSTLELGDSALYLCASSLQGVTEAFFGQGTRLTVV.

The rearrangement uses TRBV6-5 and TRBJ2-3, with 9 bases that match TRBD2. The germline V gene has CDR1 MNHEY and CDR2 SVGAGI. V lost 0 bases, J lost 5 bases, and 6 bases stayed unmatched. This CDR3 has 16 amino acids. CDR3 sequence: CASSYSIAGAGDTQYF. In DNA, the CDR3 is TGTGCCAGCAGTTACTCGATAGCGGGAGCTGGAGATACGCAGTATTTT.

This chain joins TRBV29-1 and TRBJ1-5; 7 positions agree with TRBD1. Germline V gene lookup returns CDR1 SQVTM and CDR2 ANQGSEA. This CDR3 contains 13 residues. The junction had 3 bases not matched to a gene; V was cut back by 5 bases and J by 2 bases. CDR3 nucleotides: TGCAGCGTTAGACAGGGTGGCAATCAGCCCCAGCATTTT. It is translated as CSVRQGGNQPQHF.

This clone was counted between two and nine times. CDR3 sequence reads: CASSSRDSSYNEQFF. The CDR3 DNA is TGTGCCAGCAGTTCCCGGGACAGCTCCTACAATGAGCAGTTCTTC. This rearrangement joins TRBV27 to TRBJ2-1, with 7 bases identical to TRBD1. The CDR3 covers 15 residues. Unmatched junction bases numbered 3, after V lost 4 bases and J lost 0 bases. Germline V CDR1 and CDR2: MNHEY, SMNVEV (reference sequence).

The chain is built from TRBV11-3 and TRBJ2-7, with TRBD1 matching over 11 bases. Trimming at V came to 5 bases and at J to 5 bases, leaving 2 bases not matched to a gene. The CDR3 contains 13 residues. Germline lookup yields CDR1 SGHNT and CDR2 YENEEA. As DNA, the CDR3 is TGTGCCAGCAGCCGGACAGGGGGCAACGAGCAGTACTTC. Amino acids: CASSRTGGNEQYF.